Following are 21 T cell receptor beta chains from one sample sequenced in a study of early T cells in non-severe SARS-CoV-2 infection. TCRdb reprocessed the 5' RACE reads with MiXCR, giving one entry per CDR3 protein. The table records under 80,000 distinct CDR3 sequences, roughly 13% of them present only once. Sequences were obtained from whole blood. These receptors all stem from an adult who was a healthcare worker with PCR-confirmed SARS-CoV-2 infection or an uninfected control (not recorded which).

This clonotype was counted ten times or more. The V gene is TRBV25-1, the J gene TRBJ1-1; D ambiguous. The CDR3 is 15 amino acids. The germline V and J ends were trimmed by 3 bases and 2 bases, with 13 bases remaining between them. Germline V CDR1 and CDR2: MGHDK, SYGVNS. The CDR3 spells CASSERRDRNTEAFF. In DNA form, the CDR3 reads TGTGCCAGCAGTGAGAGGAGGGATCGAAACACTGAAGCTTTCTTT.

On this clonotype itself: The final CDR3 position lacks the conserved phenylalanine or tryptophan, pointing to a likely read error. This chain joins TRBV11-2 and TRBJ2-2, with 7 bases matching TRBD2. This CDR3 comprises 14 residues. Looked up from germline, CDR1 is SGHAT and CDR2 is FQNNGV. V lost 6 bases, J lost 7 bases, and 8 bases stayed unmatched. The CDR3 here is CASRQNAGVGELFL. CDR3 nucleotides: TGTGCCAGCAGACAAAACGCGGGGGTCGGGGAGCTGTTTTTG.

Many counts were recorded for this clonotype. CDR3 nucleotide sequence: TGTGCCAGCAGACTAGGTATAGGGAACACTGAAGCTTTCTTT. Its translation is CASRLGIGNTEAFF. The rearrangement links TRBV4-2 to TRBJ1-1; D is ambiguous. Per germline, CDR1 LGHNA and CDR2 YNFKEQ. V gave up 6 bases and J gave up 1 base, with 12 bases separating them. The CDR3 covers 14 residues.

This clonotype was recorded many times. The chain employs TRBV7-8 and TRBJ1-1; weak D call: TRBD1 (5 bases). The CDR3 contains 17 residues. CDR1 is SGHVS and CDR2 is FQNEAQ in the germline V gene. V was pared by 7 bases and J by 1 base, with 22 bases between. The CDR3: CASTLGYGADKNTEAFF. The CDR3 region has the DNA TGTGCCAGCACCCTAGGGTATGGGGCAGACAAGAACACTGAAGCTTTCTTT.

This clonotype showed up just a few times. The chain couples TRBV28 to TRBJ2-1, with TRBD2 identical over 13 bases. The trim removed 6 bases at V and 6 bases at J, leaving 5 bases unmatched. Per germline, CDR1 MDHEN and CDR2 SYDVKM. The CDR3 extends over 15 amino acids. The CDR3 DNA sequence: TGTGCCAGCAGGACTGGGACTAGCGGGGCCAATGAGCAGTTCTTC. This codes for CASRTGTSGANEQFF.

This clonotype was recorded at least ten times. The chain links TRBV29-1 to TRBJ2-6, with D possibly TRBD2 on 5 matching bases. The V gene's germline CDR1 is SQVTM and CDR2 ANQGSEA. This CDR3 spans 16 amino acids. Trimming left V 4 bases short and J 0 bases short, with 13 bases between. The CDR3 reads CSVVGLTSSGANVLTF. CDR3 DNA: TGCAGCGTTGTTGGACTTACAAGCTCTGGGGCCAACGTCCTGACTTTC.

V usage is TRBV29-1 and J usage is TRBJ2-5; tentative D call: TRBD2 (5 bases). Germline V lookup: CDR1 SQVTM, CDR2 ANQGSEA. V lost 8 bases, J lost 0 bases, and 16 bases lay in between. The CDR3 covers 14 residues. The CDR3 nucleotides read TGCAGCTTCTCCCATGACTATTACCAAGAGACCCAGTACTTC. Its protein product is CSFSHDYYQETQYF.

In this sample, this clonotype turned up many times. The chain links TRBV7-6 to TRBJ2-3; 8 bases match TRBD2. Germline CDR1 is SGHVS and CDR2 is FNYEAQ. The CDR3 extends over 16 amino acids. V lost 1 base to trimming and J lost 11 bases; unmatched junction nucleotides: 14. CDR3 bases: TGTGCCAGCAGCTTAGACTCCGGGACTAGTGCTCGGGGGCAGTATTTT. Amino acids: CASSLDSGTSARGQYF. Based on the CDR3 plus reference TRBV7-6 and TRBJ2-3, the full variable domain is GAGVSQSPRYKVTKRGQDVALRCDPISGHVSLYWYRQALGQGPEFLTYFNYEAQQDKSGLPNDRFSAERPEGSISTLTIQRTEQRDSAMYRCASSLDSGTSARGQYFGPGTRLTVL.

This clonotype was observed a handful of times. The gene calls are TRBV5-1 and TRBJ2-5; perhaps D is TRBD1 or TRBD2 (5 bases each). The CDR3 contains 14 residues. Trimming shortened V by 0 bases and J by 5 bases, and 11 bases separated the two germline ends. Germline assignment: CDR1 SGHRS and CDR2 YFSETQ. DNA for the CDR3: TGCGCCAGCAGCTTGGGAGGGGCCGAGGAGACCCAGTACTTC. Protein product: CASSLGGAEETQYF.

There are a few counts of this clonotype. This chain joins TRBV10-3 and TRBJ2-7; TRBD1 aligns across 7 bases. Per germline, CDR1 ENHRY and CDR2 SYGVKD. The trim removed 7 bases at V and 0 bases at J, leaving 9 bases unmatched. The CDR3 sequence is 15 residues long. The DNA of the CDR3 is TGTGCCATCAAAAATACAGGGGCTAGCTCCTACGAGCAGTACTTC. Translated: CAIKNTGASSYEQYF.

This clonotype has a count of ten or more. V is TRBV5-1 and J is TRBJ2-3; 8 nucleotides align to TRBD2. The CDR3 spans 15 residues. V shed 4 bases and J 4 bases; nucleotides not matched to a gene: 8. Germline V gene sequence: CDR1 SGHRS, CDR2 YFSETQ. The CDR3 loop reads CASSGSGAWSDTQYF. The CDR3 region has the DNA TGCGCCAGCAGCGGTAGCGGGGCCTGGTCAGATACGCAGTATTTT.

V and J are TRBV6-5 and TRBJ1-1; the D gene is possibly TRBD1 (6 bases). CDR3 length equals 14 residues. V lost 5 bases and J 4 bases, leaving 14 bases between the germline ends. Germline lookup yields CDR1 MNHEY and CDR2 SVGAGI. The CDR3 here is CASSTTLGGTEAFF. CDR3 in DNA: TGTGCCAGCAGTACCACACTAGGGGGCACTGAAGCTTTCTTT.

At least ten counts were recorded for this clonotype. The chain couples TRBV30 to TRBJ2-3; 9 bases agree with TRBD2. The CDR3 is 14 residues long. CDR1 is GTSNPN, CDR2 SVGIG, per germline (reference sequence). J was trimmed by 6 bases and V by 3 bases; bases with no gene match: 7. The CDR3 region has the DNA TGTGCCTGGAGGGCGGGGGGGCAGGTTGATACGCAGTATTTT. Its translation is CAWRAGGQVDTQYF.

In this sample, this clonotype turned up many times. This chain connects TRBV6-2 or TRBV6-3 to TRBJ2-1; unclear D gene. From germline, CDR1 is MNHEY and CDR2 SVGEGT. The CDR3 totals 11 residues. Deletions cut 4 bases from V and 10 bases from J, with 8 bases between. Here the CDR3 DNA reads TGTGCCAGCAGTTCCGTGGTCGAGCAGTTCTTC. Encoded protein: CASSSVVEQFF.

The V and J genes are TRBV29-1 and TRBJ2-7, with D possibly being TRBD2 (5 bases). The CDR3 runs to 11 residues. Trimming left V 6 bases short and J 5 bases short, with 11 bases between. Germline lookup yields CDR1 SQVTM and CDR2 ANQGSEA. In DNA, the CDR3 is TGCAGCGTCGCCGACGGGGACGAGCAGTACTTC. It specifies CSVADGDEQYF.

This clonotype was seen only a few times. This chain connects TRBV29-1 to TRBJ1-4; no reliable D call. Germline V gene data show CDR1 as SQVTM and CDR2 as ANQGSEA. The V end lost 2 bases, the J end lost 7 bases, and 14 bases lay between the germline ends. There are 14 residues in the CDR3. The CDR3 spells CSVELLGSVEKLFF. CDR3 nucleotides: TGCAGCGTTGAACTCTTGGGTTCGGTTGAAAAACTGTTTTTT.

In its sample, this clonotype was seen many times. The chain's CDR3 is CASSNRGYEQYF. The CDR3 nucleotides are TGTGCCAGCAGTAACAGGGGCTACGAGCAGTACTTC. The rearrangement links TRBV6-2 or TRBV6-3 to TRBJ2-7; 7 positions agree with TRBD1. This CDR3 is 12 amino acids long. V shed 5 bases and J 3 bases; nucleotides not matched to a gene: 1. Germline lookup yields CDR1 MNHEY and CDR2 SVGEGT.

This clonotype came up many times. This chain joins TRBV5-5 and TRBJ2-7; 8 bases fit TRBD1. The CDR3 spans 15 residues. Germline assignment: CDR1 SGHKS and CDR2 YYEKEE (reference sequence). The V and J ends lost 4 bases and 3 bases, in that order; junction bases with no gene match: 9. The CDR3, as DNA: TGTGCCAGCAGCCTATTTGGGACAGGAATCTACGAGCAGTACTTC. This gives the protein CASSLFGTGIYEQYF.

The CDR3 DNA is TGCGCCAGCAGCCAAGCTTCCACAGGGCTCTCTGGAAACACCATATATTTT. This gives the protein CASSQASTGLSGNTIYF. The chain combines TRBV4-1 with TRBJ1-3, with D possibly being TRBD1 (6 bases). Germline CDR1 MGHRA, CDR2 YSYEKL. The ends were cut back, 1 base at V and 0 bases at J, with 13 bases in the middle. The CDR3 extends over 17 amino acids.

This clonotype came up many times. The chain links TRBV6-1 to TRBJ1-1; D is unclear. The V gene lost 6 bases and the J gene lost 1 base, with 15 bases spanning the gap. CDR1 MNHNS and CDR2 SASEGT come from the germline V gene. CDR3 length equals 15 residues. The DNA of the CDR3 is TGTGCCAGCAGCCCCATGGATACCCAGAACACTGAAGCTTTCTTT. Its translation is CASSPMDTQNTEAFF.

This clonotype was picked up many times. The rearrangement uses TRBV12-3 or TRBV12-4 and TRBJ1-1, with D possibly TRBD1 on 5 matching bases. The CDR3 is made up of 13 amino acids. Trimming pared 6 bases from V and 2 bases from J, leaving 10 bases between. CDR3 coding DNA: TGTGCCAGCAGCCCAGGACAAAACACTGAAGCTTTCTTT. Encoded protein: CASSPGQNTEAFF.